A single T cell receptor (beta chain) is shown here with its context. The target antigen is unknown. The ends were cut back, 6 bases at V and 11 bases at J, with 17 bases in the middle. The germline V gene has CDR1 DFQATT and CDR2 SNEGSKA (reference sequence). This CDR3 comprises 12 residues. Preparation of the TCRbeta library used unique molecular identifiers. One entry per CDR3 protein results from TCRdb running MiXCR on the PCR reads. The sample shows a few hundred thousand distinct CDR3 sequences, 25% to 30% of them seen only once. This record belongs to a study of T-cell reconstitution after alpha-beta-depleted transplantation in children. Study-level findings and limits: About two months after transplant, alpha-beta T cells reportedly came from several hundred expanded graft clones.

This clonotype was obtained from a boy younger than two with Wiskott-Aldrich syndrome, due to receive a stem cell transplant. V is TRBV20-1 and J is TRBJ1-5; weak D call: TRBD1 (6 bases). Specimen: PBMCs, collected before TCRalphabeta/CD19-depleted stem cell transplant. CDR3 sequence reads: CSAAEGGIAQHF. CDR3 nucleotides: TGCAGTGCCGCGGAGGGGGGAATCGCCCAGCATTTT.